Each of the 2 T cell receptor beta chains below was sequenced from the same sample in a study of human T cells and chemical hapten exposure. TCRdb re-derived calls from the RACE reads in MiXCR, one entry per CDR3 protein. Counted here are 340,000 or so distinct CDR3 sequences, around 7% occurring once; the ten biggest clones make up 7% to 10%. Time point reported: patch test 1, 2 weeks after DPC sensitization. The treatment was: therapeutic diphenylcyclopropenone sensitization with weekly scalp DPC. The source material was whole blood, sampled in connection with sensitization to the hapten diphenylcyclopropenone (DPC). Receptors originate from a woman in her late teens or twenties with alopecia areata. Some clones in this sample may be carry-over from other donors' samples.

This clonotype came up many times. V and J are TRBV28 and TRBJ1-2, with D hard to call. The germline CDR1 and CDR2 sequences are MDHEN and SYDVKM. Trimming took 5 bases from V and 8 from J, leaving 21 bases between them. This CDR3 has 15 residues. The CDR3 here is CASSPIVGLIRGYTF. CDR3 nucleotide sequence: TGTGCCAGCAGTCCCATCGTCGGACTAATCCGGGGCTACACCTTC.

V usage is TRBV3-1 and J usage is TRBJ2-1; 9 bases map to TRBD1. J gave up 5 bases and V 4 bases, and 9 bases lay outside the gene matches. The germline V gene has CDR1 LGHDT and CDR2 YNNKEL (reference sequence). The CDR3 totals 16 residues. CDR3 in DNA: TGTGCCAGCAGCCTCAAATCCGGGACAGGGAACAATGAGCAGTTCTTC. The encoded protein is CASSLKSGTGNNEQFF.